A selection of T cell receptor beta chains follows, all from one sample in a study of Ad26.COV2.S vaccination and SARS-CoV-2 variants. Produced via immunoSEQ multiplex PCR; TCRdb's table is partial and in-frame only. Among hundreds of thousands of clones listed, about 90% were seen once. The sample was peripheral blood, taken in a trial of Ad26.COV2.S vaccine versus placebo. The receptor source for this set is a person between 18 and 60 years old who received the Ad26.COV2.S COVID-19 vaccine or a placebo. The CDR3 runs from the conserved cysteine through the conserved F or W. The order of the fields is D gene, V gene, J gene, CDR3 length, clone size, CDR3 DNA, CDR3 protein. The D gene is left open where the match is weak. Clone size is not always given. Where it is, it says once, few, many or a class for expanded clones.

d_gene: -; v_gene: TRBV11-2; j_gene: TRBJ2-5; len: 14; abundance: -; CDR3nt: TGTGCCAGCAGCTTAGCTCCCCAGGGAGAGACCCAGTACTTC; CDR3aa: CASSLAPQGETQYF
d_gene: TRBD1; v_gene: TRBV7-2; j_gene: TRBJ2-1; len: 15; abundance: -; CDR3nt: TGTGCCAGCAGCCAAGACAGGGGGCCCTACAATGAGCAGTTCTTC; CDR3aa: CASSQDRGPYNEQFF
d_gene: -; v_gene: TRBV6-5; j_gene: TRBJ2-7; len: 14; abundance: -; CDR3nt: TGTGCCAGCAGTTCAGGGTCCCCCTCCTACGAGCAGTACTTC; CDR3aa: CASSSGSPSYEQYF
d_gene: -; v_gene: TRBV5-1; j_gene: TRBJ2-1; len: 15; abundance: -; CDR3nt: TGCGCCAGCAGCTTGGGTCTAGTTCGGGACAATGAGCAGTTCTTC; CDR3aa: CASSLGLVRDNEQFF
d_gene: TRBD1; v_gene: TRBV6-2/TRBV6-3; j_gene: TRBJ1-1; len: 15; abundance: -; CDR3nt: TGTGCCAGCAGCCCCGGGACAGGGGGAAACACTGAAGCTTTCTTT; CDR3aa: CASSPGTGGNTEAFF
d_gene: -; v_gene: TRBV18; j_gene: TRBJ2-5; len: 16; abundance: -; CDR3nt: TGTGCCAGCTCCCCACCTAGCGTCCTCCGGCAAGAGACCCAGTACTTC; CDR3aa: CASSPPSVLRQETQYF
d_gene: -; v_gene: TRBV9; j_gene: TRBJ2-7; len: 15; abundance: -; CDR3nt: TGTGCCAGCAGCGTATCAGCCCTCGGTTCCGAAGAGCAGTACTTC; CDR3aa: CASSVSALGSEEQYF
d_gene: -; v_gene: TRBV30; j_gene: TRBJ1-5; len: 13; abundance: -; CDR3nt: TGTGCCTGGAGTGAGGATGGCAATCAGCCCCAGCATTTT; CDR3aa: CAWSEDGNQPQHF
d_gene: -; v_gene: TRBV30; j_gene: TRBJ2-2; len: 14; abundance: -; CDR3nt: TGTGCCTGGACCCTGAGTAGCCTCACCGGGGAGCTGTTTTTT; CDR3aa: CAWTLSSLTGELFF
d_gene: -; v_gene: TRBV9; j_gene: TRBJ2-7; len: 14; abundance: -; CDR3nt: TGTGCCAGCAGTGGGGAGAGGGCGAGCTACGAGCAGTACTTC; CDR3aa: CASSGERASYEQYF
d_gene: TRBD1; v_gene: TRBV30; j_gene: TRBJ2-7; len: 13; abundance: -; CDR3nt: TGTGCCTGGAGCGGACAGGCGGCCTACGAGCAGTACTTC; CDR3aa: CAWSGQAAYEQYF
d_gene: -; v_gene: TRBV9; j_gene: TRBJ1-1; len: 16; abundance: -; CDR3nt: TGTGCCAGCAGCGTAGGGGAGGGGCGAATGAACACTGAAGCTTTCTTT; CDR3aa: CASSVGEGRMNTEAFF
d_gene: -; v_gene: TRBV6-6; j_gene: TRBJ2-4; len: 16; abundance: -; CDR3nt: TGTGCCAGCAGTTACGGGTTAGACGGAGCCAAAAACATTCAGTACTTC; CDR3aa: CASSYGLDGAKNIQYF
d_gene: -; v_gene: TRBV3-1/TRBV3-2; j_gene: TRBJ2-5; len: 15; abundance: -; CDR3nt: TGTGCCAGCAGCCAAGATTTAGGTCAGGGATGGTCCCAGTACTTC; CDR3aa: CASSQDLGQGWSQYF
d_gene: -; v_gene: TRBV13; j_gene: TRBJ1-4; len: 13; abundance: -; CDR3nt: TGTGCCAGCAGCCGCATGAGGGATGAAAAACTGTTTTTT; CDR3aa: CASSRMRDEKLFF
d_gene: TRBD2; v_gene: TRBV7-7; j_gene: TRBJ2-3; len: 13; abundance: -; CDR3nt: TGTGCTAGCAGCCTTAGCGGGAGAGATACGCAGTATTTT; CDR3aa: CASSLSGRDTQYF
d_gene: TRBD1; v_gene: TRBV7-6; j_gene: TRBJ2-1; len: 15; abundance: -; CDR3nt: TGTGCCAGCAGCTCGGACAGGGGTGGCTACAATGAGCAGTTCTTC; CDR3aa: CASSSDRGGYNEQFF
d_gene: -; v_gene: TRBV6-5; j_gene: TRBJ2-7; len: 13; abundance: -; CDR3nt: TGTGCCAGCAGTTACGGCCCCATCCCCGAGCAGTACTTC; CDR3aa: CASSYGPIPEQYF
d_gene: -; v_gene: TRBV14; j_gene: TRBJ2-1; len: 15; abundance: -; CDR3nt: TGTGCCAGCAGCCAAGATCTTGGCCCGTACAATGAGCAGTTCTTC; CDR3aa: CASSQDLGPYNEQFF
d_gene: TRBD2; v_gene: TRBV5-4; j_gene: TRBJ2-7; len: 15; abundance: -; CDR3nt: TGTGCCAGCAGCTTCTTGACTAGCGGGGGCTACGAGCAGTACTTC; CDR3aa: CASSFLTSGGYEQYF
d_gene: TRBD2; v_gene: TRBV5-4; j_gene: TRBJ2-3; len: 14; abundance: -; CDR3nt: TGTGCCAGCATAAGAGGGAGGGAGACAGATACGCAGTATTTT; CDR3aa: CASIRGRETDTQYF
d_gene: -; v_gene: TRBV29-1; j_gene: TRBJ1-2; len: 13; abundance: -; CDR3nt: TGCAGCGTTGGCGTCAGGGGATACTATGGCTACACCTTC; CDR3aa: CSVGVRGYYGYTF
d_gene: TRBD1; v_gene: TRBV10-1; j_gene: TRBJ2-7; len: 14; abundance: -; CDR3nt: TGCGCCAGCAGTGAAGGGGGACAGAGCTACGAGCAGTACTTC; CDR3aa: CASSEGGQSYEQYF
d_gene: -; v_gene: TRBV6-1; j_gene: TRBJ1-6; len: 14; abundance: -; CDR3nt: TGTGCCAGCAGTGATTCAGGGTTTAATTCACCCCTCCACTTT; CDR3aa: CASSDSGFNSPLHF
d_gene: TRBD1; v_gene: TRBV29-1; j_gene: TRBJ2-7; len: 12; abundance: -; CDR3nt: TGCAGCGTTAAACAGGGGGCCACCGAGCAGTACTTC; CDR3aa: CSVKQGATEQYF
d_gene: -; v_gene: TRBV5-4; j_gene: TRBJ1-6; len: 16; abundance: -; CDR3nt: TGTGCCAGCAGGAACAGCGAGGGGGATCGGAATTCACCCCTCCACTTT; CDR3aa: CASRNSEGDRNSPLHF
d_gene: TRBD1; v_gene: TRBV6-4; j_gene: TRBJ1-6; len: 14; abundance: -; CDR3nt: TGTGCCAGCAGTCATACAGGGGTCAATTCACCCCTCCACTTT; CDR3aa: CASSHTGVNSPLHF
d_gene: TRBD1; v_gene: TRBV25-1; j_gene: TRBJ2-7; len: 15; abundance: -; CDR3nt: TGTGCCAGCAGTGAGGGAAGACAGGGCGACTACGAGCAGTACTTC; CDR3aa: CASSEGRQGDYEQYF
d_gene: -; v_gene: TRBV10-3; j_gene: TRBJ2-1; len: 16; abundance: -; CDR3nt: TGTGCCACCTCCAGTAGCGCCAACTACTCCTACAATGAGCAGTTCTTC; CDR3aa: CATSSSANYSYNEQFF
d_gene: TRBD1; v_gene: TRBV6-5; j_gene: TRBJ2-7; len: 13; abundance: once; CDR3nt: TGTGCCAGCAGGGGGGACAGGGATTACGAGCAGTACTTC; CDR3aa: CASRGDRDYEQYF
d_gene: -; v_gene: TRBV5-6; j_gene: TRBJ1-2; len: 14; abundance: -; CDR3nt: TGTGCCAGCAGCTTGGGACAGAACTCCTATGGCTACACCTTC; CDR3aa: CASSLGQNSYGYTF
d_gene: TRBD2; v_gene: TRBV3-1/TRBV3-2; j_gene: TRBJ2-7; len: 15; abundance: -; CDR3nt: TGTGCCAGCAGCCAAGCGGGGCGGGAGGGCCTGGCTCAGTACTTC; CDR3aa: CASSQAGREGLAQYF
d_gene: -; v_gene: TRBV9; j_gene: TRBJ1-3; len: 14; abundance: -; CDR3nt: TGTGCCAGCAGCGTAGAACCCCCTGGGGGCACCATATATTTT; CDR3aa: CASSVEPPGGTIYF
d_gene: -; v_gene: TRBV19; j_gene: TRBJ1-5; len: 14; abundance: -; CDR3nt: TGTGCCAGTAGTATACAGGTCGGCAATCAGCCCCAGCATTTT; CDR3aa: CASSIQVGNQPQHF
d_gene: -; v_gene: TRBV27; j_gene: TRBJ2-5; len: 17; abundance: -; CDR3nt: TGTGCCAGCAGTAGGACCAGAACCGGGACGGTGCATGAGACCCAGTACTTC; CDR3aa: CASSRTRTGTVHETQYF
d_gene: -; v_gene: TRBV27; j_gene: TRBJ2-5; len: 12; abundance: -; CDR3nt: TGTGCCAGCAGTTTCGCCGACCCAAGCCTGTACTTC; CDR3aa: CASSFADPSLYF
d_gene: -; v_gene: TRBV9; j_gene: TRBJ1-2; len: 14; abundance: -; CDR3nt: TGTGCCAGCAGCGTAGGGTGGACGAGTTATGGCTACACCTTC; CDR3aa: CASSVGWTSYGYTF
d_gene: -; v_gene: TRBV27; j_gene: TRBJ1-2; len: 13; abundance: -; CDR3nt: TGTGCCAGCAGTTTATCGGGACCCTCTAACTACACCTTC; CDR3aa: CASSLSGPSNYTF
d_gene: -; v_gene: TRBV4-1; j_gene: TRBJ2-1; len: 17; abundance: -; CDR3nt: TGCGCCAGCAGCCGGACCCCGGGACGTAGCTCCTACAATGAGCAGTTCTTC; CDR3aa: CASSRTPGRSSYNEQFF
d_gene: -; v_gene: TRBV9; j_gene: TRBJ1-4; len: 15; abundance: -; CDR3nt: TGTGCCAGCAGCTTGGGGACCGGCTTAGGTGAAAAACTGTTTTTT; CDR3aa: CASSLGTGLGEKLFF
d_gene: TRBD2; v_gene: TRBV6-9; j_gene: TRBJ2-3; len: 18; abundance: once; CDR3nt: TGTGCCAGCAGTTACGAACCACGTCTTTGCGGGAGTTCAGATACGCAGTATTTT; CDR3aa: CASSYEPRLCGSSDTQYF
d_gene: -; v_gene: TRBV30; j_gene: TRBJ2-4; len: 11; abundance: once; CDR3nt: TGTGCCTGGAGTGTAAGGAACATTCAGTACTTC; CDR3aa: CAWSVRNIQYF
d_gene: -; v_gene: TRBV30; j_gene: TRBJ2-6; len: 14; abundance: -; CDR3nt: TGTGCCCTGGGGTCTGACTCTGGGGCCAACGTCCTGACTTTC; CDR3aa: CALGSDSGANVLTF
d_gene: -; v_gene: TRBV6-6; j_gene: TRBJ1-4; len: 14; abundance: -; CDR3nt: TGTGCCGTAAACCGAGGAGGGTCGGAAGAAAAACTGTTTTTT; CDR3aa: CAVNRGGSEEKLFF
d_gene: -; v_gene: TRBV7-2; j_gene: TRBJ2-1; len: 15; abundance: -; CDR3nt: TGTGCCAGCGCAGGGGCCATAGGCGATTACAATGAGCAGTTCTTC; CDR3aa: CASAGAIGDYNEQFF